The 29 T cell receptor beta chains presented below share a single source sample, sequenced in a study of cytomegalovirus exposure and HLA in healthy donors. Use of 60 Vbeta and 13 Jbeta primers characterized the PCR. TCRdb keeps only in-frame clones here, not all; method: immunoSEQ multiplex PCR. Here the sample spans some 180,000 clones, under 85% being singletons. Sequencing used PBMCs. All receptors derive from a woman aged 18-29 years in good health and CMV-seropositive.

The chain carries TRBV10-3 and TRBJ2-2; 11 nucleotides line up with TRBD2. Germline lookup yields CDR1 ENHRY and CDR2 SYGVKD. CDR3 size: 17 residues. After removal of 2 bases from V and 5 bases from J, the junction contained 7 bases not matched to a gene. The CDR3 region is CAISEPLAGGMTGELFF. CDR3 DNA sequence: TGTGCCATCAGTGAGCCGCTAGCGGGGGGTATGACCGGGGAGCTGTTTTTT.

This chain joins TRBV5-1 and TRBJ2-3; TRBD2 matches at 11 bases. In germline, CDR1 is SGHRS, CDR2 YFSETQ. This CDR3 contains 15 residues. V gave up 4 bases and J gave up 1 base; unmatched junction bases: 2. The CDR3 reads CASSLTSGGTDTQYF. The DNA of the CDR3 is TGCGCCAGCAGCCTGACTAGCGGGGGCACAGATACGCAGTATTTT.

The rearrangement uses TRBV5-4 and TRBJ2-1; no reliable D call. This CDR3 comprises 15 residues. V gave up 0 bases and J gave up 2 bases, with 9 bases separating them. Germline CDR1 and CDR2: SGHNT and YYREEE (reference sequence). CDR3 in amino acids: CASSLGGTTYNEQFF. CDR3 bases: TGTGCCAGCAGCTTGGGAGGCACCACCTACAATGAGCAGTTCTTC.

This clone was observed once. The rearrangement links TRBV5-1 to TRBJ1-4, with 10 bases aligning to TRBD1. Losses at the gene ends were 4 bases for V and 3 bases for J; bases not matched to a gene: 6. CDR1 and CDR2 (germline): SGHRS, YFSETQ. CDR3 length: 16 residues. The CDR3 sequence: CASSKGTGAPNEKLFF. CDR3 nucleotide sequence: TGCGCCAGCAGCAAAGGGACAGGGGCCCCTAATGAAAAACTGTTTTTT.

This clone was picked up a small number of times. This rearrangement joins TRBV5-1 to TRBJ2-2; maybe TRBD2 (5 bases). The germline V and J ends were trimmed by 2 bases and 4 bases, with 12 bases remaining between them. The CDR3 spans 15 residues. CDR1 and CDR2 from the germline V gene are SGHRS and YFSETQ. The CDR3 nucleotides are TGCGCCAGCAGCTTTTCCCCGGCGGGCACCGGGGAGCTGTTTTTT. This sequence encodes CASSFSPAGTGELFF.

This chain connects TRBV9 to TRBJ1-1, with D maybe TRBD1 (6 bases). From germline, CDR1 is SGDLS and CDR2 YYNGEE. The CDR3 length is 16 residues. Deletions cut 4 bases from V and 1 base from J, with 17 bases between. The CDR3 DNA reads as TGTGCCAGCAGCCTCCACTCAGGGGTCGGGAACACTGAAGCTTTCTTT. Encoded protein: CASSLHSGVGNTEAFF.

The chain recombines TRBV7-9 with TRBJ1-1, with 8 nucleotides matching TRBD1. This CDR3 is 17 amino acids long. V lost 1 base to trimming and J lost 2 bases; unmatched junction nucleotides: 9. Looked up from germline, CDR1 is SEHNR and CDR2 is FQNEAQ (reference sequence). Written as DNA, the CDR3 is TGTGCCAGCAGCTTAGGGGGGACAGGCCATTTCAACACTGAAGCTTTCTTT. This codes for CASSLGGTGHFNTEAFF. The complete variable domain, with remaining parts taken from reference TRBV7-9 and TRBJ1-1, reads DTGVSQNPRHKITKRGQNVTFRCDPISEHNRLYWYRQTLGQGPEFLTYFQNEAQLEKSRLLSDRFSAERPKGSFSTLEIQRTEQGDSAMYLCASSLGGTGHFNTEAFFGQGTRLTVV.

This chain links TRBV20-1 with TRBJ2-1; D gene uncertain. CDR3 length: 10 residues. Trimming removed 4 bases at V and 4 bases at J, with 2 bases between. CDR1 and CDR2 from the germline V gene are DFQATT and SNEGSKA (reference sequence). The CDR3, as DNA: TGCAGTGCTACTTACAATGAGCAGTTCTTC. Amino acid sequence: CSATYNEQFF.

The chain has TRBV5-4 and TRBJ1-2; D is perhaps TRBD1 (5 bases). The CDR3 runs to 15 residues. Trimming removed 4 bases from V and 6 bases from J, with 19 bases in between. CDR1 and CDR2 (germline): SGHNT, YYREEE (reference sequence). CDR3 loop: CASSLPTGLIDGYTF. CDR3 nucleotides: TGTGCCAGCAGCCTTCCTACAGGCCTCATCGATGGCTACACCTTC.

The genes are TRBV7-9 and TRBJ2-1, with TRBD2 matching 8 bases. Germline V CDR1 and CDR2: SEHNR, FQNEAQ (reference sequence). With 5 bases clipped from V and 4 bases from J, the junction kept 13 bases outside the gene matches. The CDR3 is 17 residues long. The chain's CDR3 is CASSRAGSGGIYNEQFF. CDR3 bases: TGTGCCAGCAGCCGGGCGGGCAGCGGGGGAATTTACAATGAGCAGTTCTTC. Looking up the rest from reference TRBV7-9 and TRBJ2-1 gives the full variable domain: DTGVSQNPRHKITKRGQNVTFRCDPISEHNRLYWYRQTLGQGPEFLTYFQNEAQLEKSRLLSDRFSAERPKGSFSTLEIQRTEQGDSAMYLCASSRAGSGGIYNEQFFGPGTRLTVL.

This sequence joins TRBV6-5 and TRBJ2-7; D might be TRBD1 (6 bases). The CDR3 extends over 14 amino acids. The germline CDR1 and CDR2 sequences are MNHEY and SVGAGI. V was clipped by 0 bases and J by 3 bases, with 9 bases between them. This CDR3 is CASSYSDSFYEQYF. The DNA of the CDR3 is TGTGCCAGCAGTTACTCGGACAGTTTCTACGAGCAGTACTTC.

This clone was recorded only once. The chain combines TRBV7-2 with TRBJ2-1; a weak D match, TRBD2 (5 bases). Germline V gene data show CDR1 as SGHTA and CDR2 as FQGNSA. V was clipped by 0 bases and J by 4 bases, with 7 bases between them. The CDR3 length is 14 residues. CDR3 amino acids: CASSLAGGYNEQFF. CDR3 nucleotide sequence: TGTGCCAGCAGCTTAGCGGGCGGGTACAATGAGCAGTTCTTC.

The V call is TRBV11-2, the J call TRBJ2-5; 8 bases line up with TRBD1. This CDR3 contains 15 residues. The junction had 7 bases not matched to a gene; V was cut back by 5 bases and J by 2 bases. Germline V CDR1 and CDR2: SGHAT, FQNNGV. The CDR3 loop reads CASSPPGQVQETQYF. The CDR3, as DNA: TGTGCCAGCAGCCCCCCGGGACAGGTTCAAGAGACCCAGTACTTC.

J is TRBJ1-1 and V is TRBV6-6; D uncertain. Germline-derived CDR1 and CDR2 are MNHNY and SVGAGI (reference sequence). The CDR3 spans 12 residues. Trimming removed 0 bases from V and 10 bases from J, with 9 bases in between. The CDR3 DNA reads as TGTGCCAGCAGTTACTCGAGAGGGTCAGCTTTCTTT. This gives the protein CASSYSRGSAFF.

This clone was observed a few times. The chain recombines TRBV7-9 with TRBJ1-1; D ambiguous. CDR1 is SEHNR and CDR2 is FQNEAQ in the germline V gene (reference sequence). Trimming took 5 bases from V and 1 from J, leaving 11 bases between them. CDR3 length: 14 residues. CDR3: CASSDVRGNTEAFF. The CDR3 nucleotides read TGTGCCAGCAGCGACGTGCGGGGGAACACTGAAGCTTTCTTT.

This clone turned up a few times. The rearrangement joins TRBV19 to TRBJ1-6, with 8 positions matching TRBD1. Germline loops: CDR1 LNHDA, CDR2 SQIVND (reference sequence). The V gene end was trimmed by 6 bases and the J gene end by 2 bases; junction bases not matched to a gene: 6. This CDR3 comprises 16 residues. In DNA, the CDR3 is TGTGCCAGTAGCATAACAGGGGGAACCTATAATTCACCCCTCCACTTT. Translated, it gives CASSITGGTYNSPLHF.

The chain links TRBV9 to TRBJ2-7; 12 nucleotides agree with TRBD1. V gave up 6 bases and J gave up 4 bases; unmatched junction bases: 8. CDR1 and CDR2 from the germline V gene are SGDLS and YYNGEE. There are 15 residues in the CDR3. CDR3 loop: CASMKGDRGPYEQYF. The CDR3 nucleotides are TGTGCCAGCATGAAAGGGGACAGGGGGCCTTACGAGCAGTACTTC. Based on the CDR3 plus reference TRBV9 and TRBJ2-7, the full variable domain is DSGVTQTPKHLITATGQRVTLRCSPRSGDLSVYWYQQSLDQGLQFLIQYYNGEERAKGNILERFSAQQFPDLHSELNLSSLELGDSALYFCASMKGDRGPYEQYFGPGTRLTVT.

The chain employs TRBV7-2 and TRBJ2-5; 9 bases are a match to TRBD1. Germline CDR1 and CDR2: SGHTA and FQGNSA. J lost 5 bases, V lost 3 bases, and 10 bases had no gene match. The CDR3 has 16 amino acids. This chain's CDR3 is CASSFGTGYGRETQYF. CDR3 coding DNA: TGTGCCAGCAGCTTCGGGACAGGGTACGGTCGGGAGACCCAGTACTTC.

This chain links TRBV2 with TRBJ1-4; possible D gene TRBD1, 6 bases. Trimming pared 5 bases from V and 0 bases from J, leaving 13 bases between. Germline V lookup: CDR1 SNHLY, CDR2 FYNNEI. The CDR3 totals 16 residues. CDR3: CASSLGQSATNEKLFF. CDR3 DNA: TGTGCCAGCAGTTTAGGACAGTCTGCAACTAATGAAAAACTGTTTTTT.

This chain links TRBV18 with TRBJ1-5; D might be TRBD1 (6 bases). CDR1 is KGHSH, CDR2 LQKENI, per germline. V was shortened by 6 bases and J by 3 bases, with 12 bases between the two germline ends. The CDR3 totals 14 residues. CDR3 loop: CASSLDSPNQPQHF. DNA of the CDR3: TGTGCCAGCTCCTTGGACAGCCCCAATCAGCCCCAGCATTTT.

The chain employs TRBV7-2 and TRBJ2-2; the D gene is possibly TRBD2 (5 bases). V lost 8 bases and J lost 7, with 11 bases in between. The CDR3 has 12 residues. The germline V gene has CDR1 SGHTA and CDR2 FQGNSA. CDR3 nucleotides: TGTGCCAGCGCGCTAGCCGGCGGGGAGCTGTTTTTT. This codes for CASALAGGELFF.

The V call is TRBV5-4, the J call TRBJ2-7; D unclear. This CDR3 is built from 11 residues. Germline V lookup: CDR1 SGHNT, CDR2 YYREEE (reference sequence). The ends were cut back, 3 bases at V and 4 bases at J, with 5 bases in the middle. CDR3 nucleotides: TGTGCCAGCAGCTCCCGGTACGAGCAGTACTTC. Translation gives CASSSRYEQYF.

CDR3 region: CASSAATGGAVGGYTF. In nucleotides, the CDR3 is TGCGCCAGCAGCGCAGCCACAGGGGGCGCGGTTGGTGGCTACACCTTC. V and J are TRBV5-1 and TRBJ1-2, with 9 bases matching TRBD1. Trimming removed 4 bases from V and 7 bases from J; junction bases left unmatched: 14. The germline gives CDR1 SGHRS, CDR2 YFSETQ. This CDR3 contains 16 residues.

This clone came up a few times. This chain connects TRBV4-3 to TRBJ2-1; 9 positions match TRBD1. Trimming took 1 base from V and 4 from J; bases not matched to a gene: 5. Germline V gives CDR1 LGHNA, CDR2 YSLEER. This CDR3 comprises 16 residues. The CDR3 reads CASSQATGGKYNEQFF. Here the CDR3 DNA reads TGCGCCAGCAGCCAAGCGACAGGGGGAAAGTACAATGAGCAGTTCTTC.

The CDR3, as DNA: TGTGCCAGCAGTGAAGCGGAGACAGGCCTTTATGGCTACACCTTC. Translating gives CASSEAETGLYGYTF. This chain links TRBV6-1 with TRBJ1-2, with D possibly being TRBD1 (6 bases). V gave up 0 bases and J gave up 5 bases, with 13 bases separating them. The CDR3 runs 15 residues. Germline V gene lookup returns CDR1 MNHNS and CDR2 SASEGT.

A single count supports this clone. The chain couples TRBV11-2 to TRBJ2-1; 8 nucleotides line up with TRBD2. The CDR3 totals 14 residues. The germline gives CDR1 SGHAT, CDR2 FQNNGV. V shed 6 bases and J 0 bases; nucleotides not matched to a gene: 1. The CDR3 nucleotides are TGTGCCAGCAGGAGCGGGGGCTCCTACAATGAGCAGTTCTTC. It translates to CASRSGGSYNEQFF.

This chain connects TRBV7-9 to TRBJ1-6, with D perhaps matching TRBD1 (5 bases). This CDR3 region has 12 residues. Between the trimmed V and J ends, which lost 5 bases and 10 bases, there was a span of 9 bases. Per germline, CDR1 SEHNR and CDR2 FQNEAQ (reference sequence). The CDR3: CASSRRGSPLHF. CDR3 in DNA: TGTGCCAGCAGCAGGCGGGGCTCACCCCTCCACTTT.

This sequence joins TRBV6-6 and TRBJ2-1; TRBD2 matches 7 bases. V lost 6 bases to trimming and J lost 2 bases; unmatched junction nucleotides: 10. The CDR3 covers 16 residues. Germline loops: CDR1 MNHNY, CDR2 SVGAGI (reference sequence). CDR3 amino acids: CASRSPGLAAYNEQFF. The CDR3 DNA sequence: TGTGCCAGCAGAAGTCCCGGCCTAGCGGCCTACAATGAGCAGTTCTTC.

This clone was detected a few times. The chain couples TRBV7-6 to TRBJ1-5, with D possibly TRBD1 on 5 matching bases. Trimming stripped 0 bases from V and 7 bases from J, with 13 bases between. This CDR3 comprises 15 residues. CDR1 SGHVS and CDR2 FNYEAQ come from the germline V gene. The CDR3 spells CASSLATGPEQPQHF. DNA of the CDR3: TGTGCCAGCAGCTTAGCCACAGGCCCCGAGCAGCCCCAGCATTTT. The full variable domain, rest sourced from reference TRBV7-6 and TRBJ1-5, is GAGVSQSPRYKVTKRGQDVALRCDPISGHVSLYWYRQALGQGPEFLTYFNYEAQQDKSGLPNDRFSAERPEGSISTLTIQRTEQRDSAMYRCASSLATGPEQPQHFGDGTRLSIL.